This T cell receptor beta chain emerged from a study of T cells expressing NK-cell markers. Per germline, CDR1 LGHDT and CDR2 YNNKEL (reference sequence). This CDR3 is 14 amino acids long. UMIs accompanied the 5'RACE template switching by which TCR beta cDNA was made. TCRdb re-analyzed the 5' RACE reads; it lists each CDR3 protein once, without DNA. The table counts roughly 110,000 distinct CDR3 sequences; around a sixth lies in the top ten. This TCR derives from a woman aged 18 to 75 in good health. The V call is TRBV3-1, the J call TRBJ1-2. The sample was blood T cells: a sorted CD56 or NKG2C T cell subset, CD4+ or CD8+ T cells, or bulk PBMC T cells (not recorded which). The CDR3 is CATSQVLENYGYTF.